This is a list of T cell receptor beta chains from one sample in a study of metastatic and nonmetastatic thyroid tumors. TCRdb reprocessed the PCR reads via MiXCR. Of approximately 15,000 clones in the sample, roughly a quarter are singletons; the top ten hold around 7.6%. The sample was adjacent normal tissue. Receptor source: a female donor with papillary thyroid cancer or a benign thyroid nodule (not recorded which). Some clones in this sample may be carry-over from other donors' samples. Each CDR3 is given with its conserved first and last residue. Fields, in order: CDR3 protein, CDR3 DNA, J gene, clone size, V gene, D gene. D genes are given only for firm matches. Clone size is shown for a subset of rows, as once, few, many or a class of expanded clone.

CDR3aa: CASSLGTGLYGYTF
CDR3nt: TGTGCCAGCAGCCTAGGGACAGGGTTATATGGCTACACCTTC
j_gene: TRBJ1-2
abundance: many
v_gene: TRBV11-3
d_gene: TRBD1

CDR3aa: CASSDLLAGTYEQYF
CDR3nt: TGTGCCAGCAGTGATTTACTAGCGGGCACCTACGAGCAGTACTTC
j_gene: TRBJ2-7
abundance: few
v_gene: TRBV2
d_gene: TRBD2

CDR3aa: CASSQSGRRETQYF
CDR3nt: TGCGCCAGCAGCCAGAGCGGGAGACGGGAGACCCAGTACTTC
j_gene: TRBJ2-5
abundance: many
v_gene: TRBV5-1
d_gene: TRBD2

CDR3aa: CASSYNPGLAGGDTQYF
CDR3nt: TGTGCCAGCAGTTACAACCCGGGACTAGCGGGGGGAGATACGCAGTATTTT
j_gene: TRBJ2-3
abundance: medium-sized
v_gene: TRBV6-6
d_gene: TRBD2

CDR3aa: CASSLASSGGNEQFF
CDR3nt: TGTGCCAGCAGCTTAGCGTCTAGCGGGGGCAATGAGCAGTTCTTC
j_gene: TRBJ2-1
abundance: many
v_gene: TRBV7-8
d_gene: TRBD2

CDR3aa: CASSFEGRRADTQYF
CDR3nt: TGTGCCAGCAGTTTTGAGGGAAGGCGGGCAGATACGCAGTATTTT
j_gene: TRBJ2-3
abundance: medium-sized
v_gene: TRBV28
d_gene: -

CDR3aa: CASSRVTGARGTEAFF
CDR3nt: TGTGCCAGCTCACGCGTTACAGGGGCGCGTGGCACTGAAGCTTTCTTT
j_gene: TRBJ1-1
abundance: many
v_gene: TRBV18
d_gene: TRBD1

CDR3aa: CASSDTGGFYGYTF
CDR3nt: TGTGCCAGCAGTGACACAGGGGGATTTTATGGCTACACCTTC
j_gene: TRBJ1-2
abundance: -
v_gene: TRBV27
d_gene: TRBD1

CDR3aa: CASSTPTGVGFTEAFF
CDR3nt: TGTGCCAGCAGTACCCCGACAGGGGTTGGGTTCACTGAAGCTTTCTTT
j_gene: TRBJ1-1
abundance: many
v_gene: TRBV2
d_gene: TRBD1

CDR3aa: CASSSAPQDHGYTF
CDR3nt: TGTGCCAGCAGCAGCGCCCCCCAAGACCATGGCTACACCTTC
j_gene: TRBJ1-2
abundance: few
v_gene: TRBV7-6
d_gene: -

CDR3aa: CASIIRRGQGAYEQYF
CDR3nt: TGTGCCAGCATCATCCGTCGAGGACAGGGTGCCTACGAGCAGTACTTC
j_gene: TRBJ2-7
abundance: once
v_gene: TRBV11-1
d_gene: TRBD1

CDR3aa: CASSLSHSEKLFF
CDR3nt: TGTGCCAGCAGCTTATCGCACTCGGAAAAACTGTTTTTT
j_gene: TRBJ1-4
abundance: -
v_gene: TRBV7-6
d_gene: -

CDR3aa: CASSSTVSSEAFF
CDR3nt: TGTGCCAGCAGTTCGACCGTTAGCTCTGAAGCTTTCTTT
j_gene: TRBJ1-1
abundance: medium-sized
v_gene: TRBV6-1
d_gene: -

CDR3aa: CASSSIQGASTDTQYF
CDR3nt: TGTGCCAGCAGCTCGATACAGGGTGCTAGCACAGATACGCAGTATTTT
j_gene: TRBJ2-3
abundance: many
v_gene: TRBV11-2
d_gene: -

CDR3aa: CASSLGQGASTEAFF
CDR3nt: TGTGCCAGCAGTTTGGGACAGGGGGCTAGCACTGAAGCTTTCTTT
j_gene: TRBJ1-1
abundance: -
v_gene: TRBV28
d_gene: TRBD1

CDR3aa: CASSWTGGDQPQHF
CDR3nt: TGTGCCAGCAGCTGGACAGGGGGAGACCAGCCCCAGCATTTT
j_gene: TRBJ1-5
abundance: -
v_gene: TRBV5-5
d_gene: TRBD1

CDR3aa: CASSLPGGQRADTQYF
CDR3nt: TGTGCCAGTAGTCTCCCCGGGGGACAGCGCGCAGATACGCAGTATTTT
j_gene: TRBJ2-3
abundance: many
v_gene: TRBV19
d_gene: -

CDR3aa: CASSQGPTYYGYTF
CDR3nt: TGTGCCAGCAGCCAAGGTCCCACTTACTATGGCTACACCTTC
j_gene: TRBJ1-2
abundance: once
v_gene: TRBV4-2
d_gene: -

CDR3aa: CASSRRTVAKNIQYF
CDR3nt: TGTGCCAGCAGCCGACGGACAGTAGCCAAAAACATTCAGTACTTC
j_gene: TRBJ2-4
abundance: -
v_gene: TRBV3-1
d_gene: -

CDR3aa: CASSLNGPLTYEQYF
CDR3nt: TGTGCCAGCAGCTTAAACGGACCACTTACCTACGAGCAGTACTTC
j_gene: TRBJ2-7
abundance: -
v_gene: TRBV7-2
d_gene: -

CDR3aa: CASSKEVSGDNYGYTF
CDR3nt: TGTGCCAGCAGCAAGGAGGTGTCAGGGGATAACTATGGCTACACCTTC
j_gene: TRBJ1-2
abundance: -
v_gene: TRBV11-2
d_gene: -

CDR3aa: CASRLAGTETQYF
CDR3nt: TGTGCCAGCAGACTAGCGGGAACCGAGACCCAGTACTTC
j_gene: TRBJ2-5
abundance: medium-sized
v_gene: TRBV6-1
d_gene: TRBD2

CDR3aa: CASSFYGCRAYEQYF
CDR3nt: TGTGCCAGCAGTTTCTACGGGTGTAGGGCCTACGAGCAGTACTTC
j_gene: TRBJ2-7
abundance: -
v_gene: TRBV28
d_gene: -

CDR3aa: CASIRDGRNSPLHF
CDR3nt: TGTGCCAGCATCCGGGACGGACGGAATTCACCCCTCCACTTT
j_gene: TRBJ1-6
abundance: medium-sized
v_gene: TRBV2
d_gene: -

CDR3aa: CASSLLGSNTGELFF
CDR3nt: TGCGCCAGCAGCTTACTCGGGTCAAACACCGGGGAGCTGTTTTTT
j_gene: TRBJ2-2
abundance: -
v_gene: TRBV5-1
d_gene: -

CDR3aa: CASSTGTDYTGELFF
CDR3nt: TGTGCCAGCTCTACCGGGACAGATTACACCGGGGAGCTGTTTTTT
j_gene: TRBJ2-2
abundance: -
v_gene: TRBV18
d_gene: TRBD1

CDR3aa: CASSLARANTEAFF
CDR3nt: TGTGCCAGCAGTTTGGCCCGCGCGAACACTGAAGCTTTCTTT
j_gene: TRBJ1-1
abundance: -
v_gene: TRBV27
d_gene: -

CDR3aa: CASSEGRAQETQYF
CDR3nt: TGTGCCAGCAGCGAAGGGAGGGCTCAAGAGACCCAGTACTTC
j_gene: TRBJ2-5
abundance: many
v_gene: TRBV4-2
d_gene: TRBD2

CDR3aa: CACSYGGPGEKLFF
CDR3nt: TGTGCCTGCAGTTATGGGGGTCCCGGTGAAAAACTGTTTTTT
j_gene: TRBJ1-4
abundance: -
v_gene: TRBV6-5
d_gene: -

CDR3aa: CASSLAVRVNTGELFF
CDR3nt: TGTGCCAGCAGCTTAGCGGTGAGGGTTAACACCGGGGAGCTGTTTTTT
j_gene: TRBJ2-2
abundance: few
v_gene: TRBV7-2
d_gene: -

CDR3aa: CASKRAFF
CDR3nt: TGTGCCAGCAAGCGGGCTTTCTTT
j_gene: TRBJ1-1
abundance: few
v_gene: TRBV6-1
d_gene: -

CDR3aa: CSVNGLAGVVNENEQFF
CDR3nt: TGCAGTGTCAACGGACTAGCGGGAGTAGTAAACGAAAATGAGCAGTTCTTC
j_gene: TRBJ2-1
abundance: -
v_gene: TRBV20-1
d_gene: TRBD2

CDR3aa: CTTIHGGDSHSNQPQHF
CDR3nt: TGTACCACAATACATGGGGGGGACAGCCATAGCAATCAGCCCCAGCATTTT
j_gene: TRBJ1-5
abundance: many
v_gene: TRBV19
d_gene: TRBD1

CDR3aa: CASSQSSAARYNEQFF
CDR3nt: TGCGCCAGCAGCCAATCATCGGCGGCGAGATACAATGAGCAGTTCTTC
j_gene: TRBJ2-1
abundance: many
v_gene: TRBV4-1
d_gene: -

CDR3aa: CASSSPQVTEAFF
CDR3nt: TGTGCCAGCAGTTCCCCACAGGTCACTGAAGCTTTCTTT
j_gene: TRBJ1-1
abundance: many
v_gene: TRBV28
d_gene: -

CDR3aa: CASSQDSERVEFQPQHF
CDR3nt: TGCGCCAGCAGCCAAGATTCGGAAAGGGTAGAGTTTCAGCCCCAGCATTTT
j_gene: TRBJ1-5
abundance: many
v_gene: TRBV4-1
d_gene: -

CDR3aa: CASSLLAGETEAFF
CDR3nt: TGTGCCAGCAGCTTATTGGCAGGTGAGACTGAAGCTTTCTTT
j_gene: TRBJ1-1
abundance: -
v_gene: TRBV11-2
d_gene: -

CDR3aa: CSVPGPSSNTDTQYF
CDR3nt: TGCAGCGTTCCGGGACCATCATCAAACACAGATACGCAGTATTTT
j_gene: TRBJ2-3
abundance: many
v_gene: TRBV29-1
d_gene: -

CDR3aa: CASSLGRGTYWANVLTF
CDR3nt: TGTGCCAGCAGCTTAGGTCGGGGAACTTATTGGGCCAACGTCCTGACTTTC
j_gene: TRBJ2-6
abundance: many
v_gene: TRBV11-2
d_gene: -

CDR3aa: CASSQSSNEQFF
CDR3nt: TGTGCCAGCAGCCAATCTAGCAATGAGCAGTTCTTC
j_gene: TRBJ2-1
abundance: many
v_gene: TRBV3-1
d_gene: -

CDR3aa: CASMSDEELFF
CDR3nt: TGTGCCAGCATGTCGGATGAAGAACTGTTTTTT
j_gene: TRBJ1-4
abundance: -
v_gene: TRBV12-3/TRBV12-4
d_gene: -

CDR3aa: CASKEQGAGGYTF
CDR3nt: TGTGCCAGCAAGGAGCAGGGGGCAGGCGGCTACACCTTC
j_gene: TRBJ1-2
abundance: -
v_gene: TRBV2
d_gene: TRBD1

CDR3aa: CASSPTRLNTEAFF
CDR3nt: TGTGCCAGCAGCCCTACAAGATTGAACACTGAAGCTTTCTTT
j_gene: TRBJ1-1
abundance: many
v_gene: TRBV11-2
d_gene: -

CDR3aa: CATSDYGLAGGSNTGELFF
CDR3nt: TGTGCCACCAGTGACTACGGACTAGCGGGAGGCTCGAACACCGGGGAGCTGTTTTTT
j_gene: TRBJ2-2
abundance: many
v_gene: TRBV24-1
d_gene: TRBD2

CDR3aa: CASRTSGRYNEQFF
CDR3nt: TGTGCCAGCAGGACTAGCGGGAGGTACAATGAGCAGTTCTTC
j_gene: TRBJ2-1
abundance: few
v_gene: TRBV6-1
d_gene: TRBD2

CDR3aa: CASSFGTGAGNTIYF
CDR3nt: TGCGCCAGCAGCTTTGGGACAGGGGCTGGAAACACCATATATTTT
j_gene: TRBJ1-3
abundance: -
v_gene: TRBV5-1
d_gene: TRBD1

CDR3aa: CSALRADTQYF
CDR3nt: TGCAGTGCTCTAAGGGCAGATACGCAGTATTTT
j_gene: TRBJ2-3
abundance: many
v_gene: TRBV20-1
d_gene: -

CDR3aa: CSARGPGLEETQYF
CDR3nt: TGCAGTGCTAGAGGTCCGGGACTAGAAGAGACCCAGTACTTC
j_gene: TRBJ2-5
abundance: few
v_gene: TRBV20-1
d_gene: TRBD2

CDR3aa: CASRNRGPGTDTQYF
CDR3nt: TGTGCCAGCCGGAACAGGGGGCCTGGCACAGATACGCAGTATTTT
j_gene: TRBJ2-3
abundance: medium-sized
v_gene: TRBV2
d_gene: TRBD1

CDR3aa: CASLMRGPGDEQYF
CDR3nt: TGTGCCAGCCTGATGAGGGGGCCGGGGGACGAGCAGTACTTC
j_gene: TRBJ2-7
abundance: few
v_gene: TRBV28
d_gene: -

CDR3aa: CASSSGLAGGPGSYNEQFF
CDR3nt: TGTGCCAGTAGTAGCGGACTAGCGGGAGGGCCCGGCTCCTACAATGAGCAGTTCTTC
j_gene: TRBJ2-1
abundance: many
v_gene: TRBV19
d_gene: TRBD2